Each of the 2 T cell receptor beta chains below was sequenced from the same sample in a study of T cell repertoires in cytomegalovirus infection. TCRdb re-called the reads through MiXCR, storing one row per CDR3 protein. The repertoire holds almost 550,000 distinct CDR3 sequences, about 15% seen once, with 20% to 30% in the top ten. The specimen was CD8+ T cells from PBMCs. The receptors were sampled from a human donor in good health (CMV status not recorded). Some clones in this sample may be carry-over from other donors' samples.

This clonotype was seen at least ten times. The J gene is TRBJ2-1, the V gene TRBV12-3 or TRBV12-4; 11 bases are shared with TRBD2. Trimming took 4 bases from V and 5 from J; bases not matched to a gene: 7. The CDR3 spans 16 residues. Here the CDR3 reads CASSSLTSGSDNEQFF. In DNA form, the CDR3 reads TGTGCCAGCAGTTCCCTCACTAGCGGGAGTGACAATGAGCAGTTCTTC.

This clonotype was seen a few times. V gene TRBV7-9 combines with J gene TRBJ1-6; weak D call: TRBD1 (5 bases). CDR1 is SEHNR, CDR2 FQNEAQ, per germline (reference sequence). The CDR3 contains 14 residues. The V gene lost 3 bases and the J gene lost 12 bases, with 15 bases spanning the gap. For the CDR3, the DNA is TGTGCCAGCAGCTTGCCGGGACCCCAGGGACCCCTCCACTTT. Translated, it gives CASSLPGPQGPLHF.